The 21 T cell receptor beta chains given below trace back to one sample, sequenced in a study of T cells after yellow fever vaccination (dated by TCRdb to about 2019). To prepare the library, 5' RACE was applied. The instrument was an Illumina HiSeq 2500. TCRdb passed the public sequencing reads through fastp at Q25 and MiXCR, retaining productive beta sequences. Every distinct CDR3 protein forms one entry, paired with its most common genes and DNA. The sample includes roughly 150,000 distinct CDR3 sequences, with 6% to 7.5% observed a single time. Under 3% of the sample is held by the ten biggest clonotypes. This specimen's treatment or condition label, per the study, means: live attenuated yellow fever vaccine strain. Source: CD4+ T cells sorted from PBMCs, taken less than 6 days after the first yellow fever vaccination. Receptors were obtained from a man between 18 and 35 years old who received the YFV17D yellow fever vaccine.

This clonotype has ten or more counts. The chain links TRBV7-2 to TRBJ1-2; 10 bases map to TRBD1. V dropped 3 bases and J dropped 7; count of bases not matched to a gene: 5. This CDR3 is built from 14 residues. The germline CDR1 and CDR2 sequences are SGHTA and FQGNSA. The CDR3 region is CASSLTTGGIGYTF. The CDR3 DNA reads TGTGCCAGCAGCTTGACGACAGGGGGCATTGGCTACACCTTC.

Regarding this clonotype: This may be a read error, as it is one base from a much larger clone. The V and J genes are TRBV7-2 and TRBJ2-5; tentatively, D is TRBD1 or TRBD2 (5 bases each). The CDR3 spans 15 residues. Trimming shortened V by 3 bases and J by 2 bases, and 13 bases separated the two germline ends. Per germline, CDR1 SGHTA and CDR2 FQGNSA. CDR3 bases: TGTGCCAGCAGCTTCAATCGGGGCGGGCAAGAGACCCAGTACTTC. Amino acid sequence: CASSFNRGGQETQYF.

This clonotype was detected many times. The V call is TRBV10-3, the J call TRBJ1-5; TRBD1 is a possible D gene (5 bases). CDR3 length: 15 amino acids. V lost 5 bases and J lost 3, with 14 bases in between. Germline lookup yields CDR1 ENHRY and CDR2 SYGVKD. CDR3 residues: CAISPTGVYNQPQHF. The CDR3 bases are TGTGCCATCAGTCCTACAGGAGTTTACAATCAGCCCCAGCATTTT.

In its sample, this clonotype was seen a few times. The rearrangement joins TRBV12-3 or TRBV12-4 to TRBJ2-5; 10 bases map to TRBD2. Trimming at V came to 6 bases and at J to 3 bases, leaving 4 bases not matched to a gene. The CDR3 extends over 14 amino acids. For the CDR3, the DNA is TGTGCCAGCAGCTCCGGGACTAGCGAAGAGACCCAGTACTTC. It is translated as CASSSGTSEETQYF.

CDR3 sequence reads: CASSYSATNEKLFF. In DNA form, the CDR3 reads TGCGCCAGCAGCTACAGTGCAACTAATGAAAAACTGTTTTTT. J is TRBJ1-4 and V is TRBV5-1, with D hard to call. The CDR3 covers 14 residues. Trimming left V 3 bases short and J 0 bases short, with 6 bases between. The germline V gene has CDR1 SGHRS and CDR2 YFSETQ.

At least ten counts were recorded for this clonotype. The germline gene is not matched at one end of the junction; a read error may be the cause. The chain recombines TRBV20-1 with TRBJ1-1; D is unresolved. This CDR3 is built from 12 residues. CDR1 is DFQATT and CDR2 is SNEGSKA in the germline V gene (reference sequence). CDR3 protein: CSARPGNNEAFF. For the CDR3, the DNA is TGCAGTGCTAGGCCCGGGAACAATGAAGCTTTCTTT.

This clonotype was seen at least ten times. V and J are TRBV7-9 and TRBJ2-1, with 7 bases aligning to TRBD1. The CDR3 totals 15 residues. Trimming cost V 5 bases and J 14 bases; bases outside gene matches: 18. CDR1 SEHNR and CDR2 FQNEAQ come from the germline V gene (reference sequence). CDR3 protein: CASSPQGERSWVEFF. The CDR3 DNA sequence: TGTGCCAGCAGCCCCCAGGGGGAGCGGTCTTGGGTAGAGTTCTTC.

The DNA of the CDR3 is TGCGCCAGCAGCTGGGACAGAGGAAACACCATATATTTT. Its translation is CASSWDRGNTIYF. The chain is built from TRBV5-1 and TRBJ1-3; TRBD1 matches at 7 bases. The V gene end was trimmed by 3 bases and the J gene end by 4 bases; junction bases not matched to a gene: 1. Germline V gene data show CDR1 as SGHRS and CDR2 as YFSETQ. CDR3 length: 13 amino acids.

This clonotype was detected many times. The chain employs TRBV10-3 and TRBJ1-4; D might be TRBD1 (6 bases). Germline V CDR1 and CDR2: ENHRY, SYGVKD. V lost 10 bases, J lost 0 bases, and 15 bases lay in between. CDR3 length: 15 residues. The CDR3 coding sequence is TGTGCCACAACGAAGGACAGATCAACTAATGAAAAACTGTTTTTT. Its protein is CATTKDRSTNEKLFF.

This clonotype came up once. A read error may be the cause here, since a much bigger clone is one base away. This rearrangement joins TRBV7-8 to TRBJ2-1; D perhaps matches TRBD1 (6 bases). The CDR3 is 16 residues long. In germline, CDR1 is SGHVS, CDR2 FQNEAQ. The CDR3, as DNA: TGTACCAGCAGCTTAGTTCAGGGGATTTCCTACAATGAGCAGTTCTTC. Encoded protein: CTSSLVQGISYNEQFF.

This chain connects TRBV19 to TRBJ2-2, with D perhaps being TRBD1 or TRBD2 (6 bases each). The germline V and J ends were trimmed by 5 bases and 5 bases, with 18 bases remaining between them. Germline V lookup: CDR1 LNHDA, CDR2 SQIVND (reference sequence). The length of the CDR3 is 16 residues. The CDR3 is CASSDSLRGGTGELFF. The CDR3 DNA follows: TGTGCCAGTAGTGACAGCCTCAGGGGAGGAACCGGGGAGCTGTTTTTT.

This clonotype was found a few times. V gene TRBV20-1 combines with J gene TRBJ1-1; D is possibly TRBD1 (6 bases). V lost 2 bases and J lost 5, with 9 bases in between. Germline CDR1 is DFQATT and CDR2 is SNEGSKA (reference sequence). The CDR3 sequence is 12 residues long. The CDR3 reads CSARKRGTEAFF. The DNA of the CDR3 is TGCAGTGCTAGAAAGAGGGGGACTGAAGCTTTCTTT.

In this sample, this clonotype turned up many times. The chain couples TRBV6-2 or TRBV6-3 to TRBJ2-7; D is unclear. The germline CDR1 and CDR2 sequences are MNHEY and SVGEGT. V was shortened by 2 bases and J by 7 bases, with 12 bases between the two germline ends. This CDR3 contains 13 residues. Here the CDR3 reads CASSYHPQWEQYV. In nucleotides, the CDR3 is TGTGCCAGCAGTTACCACCCCCAGTGGGAGCAGTACGTC.

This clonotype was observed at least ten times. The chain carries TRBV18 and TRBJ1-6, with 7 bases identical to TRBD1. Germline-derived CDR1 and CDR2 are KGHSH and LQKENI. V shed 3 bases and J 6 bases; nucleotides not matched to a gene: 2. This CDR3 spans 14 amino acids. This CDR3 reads CASSPTGVNSPLHF. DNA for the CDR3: TGTGCCAGCTCACCTACAGGGGTTAATTCACCCCTCCACTTT.

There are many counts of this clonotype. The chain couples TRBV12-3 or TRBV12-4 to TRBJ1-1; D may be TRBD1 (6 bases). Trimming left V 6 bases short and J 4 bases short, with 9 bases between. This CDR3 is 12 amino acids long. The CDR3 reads CASRQGITEAFF. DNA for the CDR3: TGTGCCAGCAGACAGGGTATCACTGAAGCTTTCTTT.

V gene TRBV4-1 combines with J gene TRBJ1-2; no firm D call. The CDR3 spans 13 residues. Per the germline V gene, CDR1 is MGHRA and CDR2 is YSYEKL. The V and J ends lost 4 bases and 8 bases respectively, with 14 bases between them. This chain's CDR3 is CASSPTGQGGYTF. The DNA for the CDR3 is TGCGCCAGCAGCCCGACGGGCCAAGGAGGCTACACCTTC.

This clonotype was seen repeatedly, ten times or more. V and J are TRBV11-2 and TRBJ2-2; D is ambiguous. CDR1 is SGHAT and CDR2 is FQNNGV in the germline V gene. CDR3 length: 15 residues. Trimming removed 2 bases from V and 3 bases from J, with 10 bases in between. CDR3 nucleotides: TGTGCCAGCAGCTTACGTCTAGTGGACACCGGGGAGCTGTTTTTT. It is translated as CASSLRLVDTGELFF.

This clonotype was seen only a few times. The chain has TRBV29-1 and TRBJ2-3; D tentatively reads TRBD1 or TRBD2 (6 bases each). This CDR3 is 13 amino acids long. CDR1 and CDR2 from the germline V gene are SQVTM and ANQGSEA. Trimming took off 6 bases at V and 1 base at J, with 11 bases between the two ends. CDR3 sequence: CSVGGGGTDTQYF. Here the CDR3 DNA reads TGCAGCGTCGGGGGCGGCGGCACAGATACGCAGTATTTT.

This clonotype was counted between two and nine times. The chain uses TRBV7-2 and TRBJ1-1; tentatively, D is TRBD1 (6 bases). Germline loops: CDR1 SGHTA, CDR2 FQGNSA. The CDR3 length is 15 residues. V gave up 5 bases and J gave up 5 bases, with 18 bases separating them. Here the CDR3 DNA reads TGTGCCAGCAGCCTACAAGGACAGTCCGGGACTGAAGCTTTCTTT. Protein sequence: CASSLQGQSGTEAFF.

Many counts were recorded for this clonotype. CDR3 sequence reads: CSARDRREQYF. The CDR3 DNA follows: TGCAGTGCTAGAGATCGGCGGGAGCAGTACTTC. The gene calls are TRBV20-1 and TRBJ2-7, with D uncertain. The V gene lost 0 bases and the J gene lost 7 bases, with 7 bases spanning the gap. Germline V gives CDR1 DFQATT, CDR2 SNEGSKA (reference sequence). The CDR3 spans 11 residues.

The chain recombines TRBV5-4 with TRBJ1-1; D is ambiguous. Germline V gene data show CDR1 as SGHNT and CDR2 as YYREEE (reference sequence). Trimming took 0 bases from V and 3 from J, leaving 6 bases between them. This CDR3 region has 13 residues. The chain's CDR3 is CASSLDPHTEAFF. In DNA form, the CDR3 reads TGTGCCAGCAGCTTGGACCCGCACACTGAAGCTTTCTTT.